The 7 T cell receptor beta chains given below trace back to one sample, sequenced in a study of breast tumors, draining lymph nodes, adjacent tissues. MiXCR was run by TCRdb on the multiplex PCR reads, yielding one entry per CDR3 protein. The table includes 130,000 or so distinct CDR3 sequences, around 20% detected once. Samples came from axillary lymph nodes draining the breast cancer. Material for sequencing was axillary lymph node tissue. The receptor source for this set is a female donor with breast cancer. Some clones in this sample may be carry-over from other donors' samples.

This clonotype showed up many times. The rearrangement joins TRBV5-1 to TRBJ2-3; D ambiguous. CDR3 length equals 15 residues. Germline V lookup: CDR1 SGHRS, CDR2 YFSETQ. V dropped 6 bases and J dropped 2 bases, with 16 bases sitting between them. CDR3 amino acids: CASTYSNSLTDTQYF. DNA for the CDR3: TGCGCCAGCACCTACAGCAACTCTCTCACAGATACGCAGTATTTT.

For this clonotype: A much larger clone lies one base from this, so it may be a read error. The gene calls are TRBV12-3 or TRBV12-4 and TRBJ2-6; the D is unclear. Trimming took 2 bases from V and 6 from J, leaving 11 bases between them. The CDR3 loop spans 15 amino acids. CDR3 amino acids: CASSLWAAAANVLTF. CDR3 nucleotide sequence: TGTGCCAGCAGTTTATGGGCAGCTGCGGCCAACGTCCTGACTTTC.

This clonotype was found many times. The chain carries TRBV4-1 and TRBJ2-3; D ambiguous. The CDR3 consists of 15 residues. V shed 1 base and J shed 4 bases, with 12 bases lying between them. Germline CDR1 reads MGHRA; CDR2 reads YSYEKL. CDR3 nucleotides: TGCGCCAGCAGCCAAGGAAACAGTAGTCCAGATACGCAGTATTTT. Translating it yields CASSQGNSSPDTQYF.

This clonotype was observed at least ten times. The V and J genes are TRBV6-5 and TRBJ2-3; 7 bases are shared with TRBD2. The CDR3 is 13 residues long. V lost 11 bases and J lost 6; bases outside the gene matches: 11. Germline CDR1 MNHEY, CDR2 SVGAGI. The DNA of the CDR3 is TGTGCCGCCCGCGGGGGATCGAGGGATACGCAGTATTTT. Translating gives CAARGGSRDTQYF.

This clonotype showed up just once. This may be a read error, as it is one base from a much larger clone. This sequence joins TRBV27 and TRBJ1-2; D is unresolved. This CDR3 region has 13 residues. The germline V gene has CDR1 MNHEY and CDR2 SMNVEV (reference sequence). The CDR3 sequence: CAGSLWGNYGYTF. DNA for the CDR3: TGTGCCGGCAGTTTATGGGGTAACTATGGCTACACCTTC.

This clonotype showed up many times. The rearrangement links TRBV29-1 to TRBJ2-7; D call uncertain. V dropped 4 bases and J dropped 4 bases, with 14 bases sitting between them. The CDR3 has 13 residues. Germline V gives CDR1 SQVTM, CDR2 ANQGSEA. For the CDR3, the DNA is TGCAGCGTTGGTGTTCCTAGTACATACGAGCAGTACTTC. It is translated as CSVGVPSTYEQYF.

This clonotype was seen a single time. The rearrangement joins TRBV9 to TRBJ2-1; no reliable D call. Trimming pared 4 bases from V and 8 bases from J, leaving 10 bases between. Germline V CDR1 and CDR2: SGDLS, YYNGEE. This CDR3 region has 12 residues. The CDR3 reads CASSLPLDEQFF. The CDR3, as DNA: TGTGCCAGCAGCTTACCTCTCGATGAGCAGTTCTTC.